The 20 T cell receptor beta chains listed next were all sequenced from one sample in a study of Ad26.COV2.S vaccination and SARS-CoV-2 variants. Sequencing used immunoSEQ multiplex PCR; TCRdb keeps in-frame clones, though not all of them. The table includes about 350,000 clones, more than 75% detected once. The treatment denotes: 15 to 20 received Ad26.COV2.S at low or high dose, single or two shots; 5 received placebo; per-sample allocation not given. Sample collection was performed on day 63 after the first vaccine or placebo injection. The sample in question was peripheral blood, obtained in a trial of Ad26.COV2.S vaccine versus placebo. These receptors all come from a person aged 18-60 years who received the Ad26.COV2.S COVID-19 vaccine or a placebo.

This clone was seen at least ten times. The genes are TRBV2 and TRBJ1-4, with 9 bases matching TRBD1. After removal of 8 bases from V and 10 bases from J, the junction contained 5 bases not matched to a gene. This CDR3 region has 12 residues. Germline CDR1 reads SNHLY; CDR2 reads FYNNEI. This chain's CDR3 is CASEPTGGKLFF. CDR3 in DNA: TGTGCCAGCGAGCCGACAGGGGGAAAACTGTTTTTT. The full variable domain, with the rest looked up from reference TRBV2 and TRBJ1-4, is EPEVTQTPSHQVTQMGQEVILRCVPISNHLYFYWYRQILGQKVEFLVSFYNNEISEKSEIFDDQFSVERPDGSNFTLKIRSTKLEDSAMYFCASEPTGGKLFFGSGTQLSVL.

The chain couples TRBV5-4 to TRBJ2-5; TRBD2 aligns across 7 bases. The CDR3 covers 15 residues. V shed 4 bases and J 1 base; nucleotides not matched to a gene: 7. Germline V gene sequence: CDR1 SGHNT, CDR2 YYREEE (reference sequence). The CDR3 DNA follows: TGTGCCAGCAGCCTCCCCGGGGAGGGCCAAGAGACCCAGTACTTC. Residues: CASSLPGEGQETQYF.

J is TRBJ2-5 and V is TRBV18; TRBD1 agrees at 10 bases. The CDR3 length is 14 residues. The V gene's germline CDR1 is KGHSH and CDR2 LQKENI. J was trimmed by 1 base and V by 4 bases; bases with no gene match: 0. CDR3 coding DNA: TGTGCCAGCTCACGGACAGGGGGCCAAGAGACCCAGTACTTC. This codes for CASSRTGGQETQYF. Together with reference TRBV18 and TRBJ2-5, the CDR3 gives the full variable domain: NAGVMQNPRHLVRRRGQEARLRCSPMKGHSHVYWYRQLPEEGLKFMVYLQKENIIDESGMPKERFSAEFPKEGPSILRIQQVVRGDSAAYFCASSRTGGQETQYFGPGTRLLVL.

The chain employs TRBV5-6 and TRBJ1-1; 8 bases match TRBD1. The V gene's germline CDR1 is SGHDT and CDR2 YYEEEE. With V trimmed by 4 bases and J by 1 base, 12 bases remained unmatched. This CDR3 has 17 residues. CDR3 sequence (DNA): TGTGCCAGCAGCGCAACCGGGACAGGAAGGGCGAACACTGAAGCTTTCTTT. It encodes CASSATGTGRANTEAFF.

V usage is TRBV7-8 and J usage is TRBJ1-4, with D tentatively TRBD1 (5 bases). Trimming pared 0 bases from V and 8 bases from J, leaving 10 bases between. From germline, CDR1 is SGHVS and CDR2 FQNEAQ. This CDR3 comprises 14 residues. This chain's CDR3 is CASSLAREGEKLFF. CDR3 nucleotide sequence: TGTGCCAGCAGCTTAGCCAGGGAAGGCGAAAAACTGTTTTTT.

This chain connects TRBV29-1 to TRBJ1-1; TRBD1 is a possible D gene (6 bases). The germline V gene has CDR1 SQVTM and CDR2 ANQGSEA. Trimming removed 7 bases at V and 5 bases at J, with 14 bases between. The CDR3 covers 12 residues. CDR3 in amino acids: CSAGGLRTEAFF. In nucleotides, the CDR3 is TGCAGCGCGGGGGGCTTGAGGACTGAAGCTTTCTTT.

The chain couples TRBV5-6 to TRBJ1-6; a weak D match, TRBD1 (5 bases). V shed 0 bases and J shed 8 bases, with 6 bases lying between them. The CDR3 is made up of 13 amino acids. The germline gives CDR1 SGHDT, CDR2 YYEEEE. CDR3 residues: CASSLGGDSPLHF. The CDR3 DNA sequence: TGTGCCAGCAGCTTGGGAGGGGATTCACCCCTCCACTTT.

The chain joins TRBV18 to TRBJ2-3; no definite D call. This CDR3 spans 12 amino acids. The V end was cut by 6 bases, the J end by 4 bases, with 8 bases between. The germline V gene encodes CDR1 KGHSH and CDR2 LQKENI. The CDR3, as DNA: TGTGCCAGCTCCCTCTCCGCAGATACGCAGTATTTT. Amino acid sequence: CASSLSADTQYF.

The CDR3 spells CASSIDRTGPPNSPLHF. CDR3 DNA sequence: TGTGCCAGTAGTATAGATCGGACAGGTCCTCCTAATTCACCCCTCCACTTT. The chain employs TRBV19 and TRBJ1-6, with TRBD1 matching over 7 bases. Germline lookup yields CDR1 LNHDA and CDR2 SQIVND (reference sequence). V trimming: 0 bases; J trimming: 6 bases; junction bases outside the gene matches: 8. The CDR3 covers 17 residues. The whole variable domain, remainder taken from reference TRBV19 and TRBJ1-6, is DGGITQSPKYLFRKEGQNVTLSCEQNLNHDAMYWYRQDPGQGLRLIYYSQIVNDFQKGDIAEGYSVSREKKESFPLTVTSAQKNPTAFYLCASSIDRTGPPNSPLHFGNGTRLTVT.

In its sample, this clone was seen a few times. The J gene is TRBJ2-1, the V gene TRBV28; TRBD1 or TRBD2 may be the D gene (5 bases each). The CDR3 sequence is 15 residues long. Germline loops: CDR1 MDHEN, CDR2 SYDVKM. Trimming removed 4 bases at V and 6 bases at J, with 16 bases between. The CDR3 loop reads CASSSGTFRANEQFF. CDR3 nucleotide sequence: TGTGCCAGCAGTTCTGGGACGTTCAGGGCCAATGAGCAGTTCTTC.

The chain is built from TRBV5-1 and TRBJ2-4, with TRBD1 matching over 7 bases. Germline lookup yields CDR1 SGHRS and CDR2 YFSETQ. V dropped 0 bases and J dropped 2; count of bases not matched to a gene: 5. The CDR3 has 16 residues. The chain's CDR3 is CASSLAAGGSKNIQYF. CDR3 nucleotides: TGCGCCAGCAGCTTGGCCGCAGGGGGATCCAAAAACATTCAGTACTTC. The whole variable domain, remainder taken from reference TRBV5-1 and TRBJ2-4, is KAGVTQTPRYLIKTRGQQVTLSCSPISGHRSVSWYQQTPGQGLQFLFEYFSETQRNKGNFPGRFSGRQFSNSRSEMNVSTLELGDSALYLCASSLAAGGSKNIQYFGAGTRLSVL.

This chain links TRBV9 with TRBJ2-1; 8 nucleotides match TRBD1. V lost 4 bases to trimming and J lost 8 bases; unmatched junction nucleotides: 11. Germline V gene sequence: CDR1 SGDLS, CDR2 YYNGEE. This CDR3 spans 15 amino acids. This CDR3 reads CASSLDRGKGDEQFF. The CDR3 coding sequence is TGTGCCAGCAGCTTAGACAGGGGAAAGGGGGATGAGCAGTTCTTC. The full variable domain, in which reference TRBV9 and TRBJ2-1 provide the parts outside the CDR3, is DSGVTQTPKHLITATGQRVTLRCSPRSGDLSVYWYQQSLDQGLQFLIQYYNGEERAKGNILERFSAQQFPDLHSELNLSSLELGDSALYFCASSLDRGKGDEQFFGPGTRLTVL.

The chain joins TRBV4-3 to TRBJ1-1; D might be TRBD1 (6 bases). Trimming cost V 4 bases and J 5 bases, with 17 bases left between them. This CDR3 comprises 15 residues. The V gene's germline CDR1 is LGHNA and CDR2 YSLEER. CDR3 sequence reads: CASSPQPTGTTEAFF. CDR3 nucleotides: TGCGCCAGCAGCCCCCAGCCGACAGGTACTACTGAAGCTTTCTTT.

Regarding this clone: Germline is not matched at one junction end, which may reflect a read error. The gene calls are TRBV3-1 (or the pseudogene TRBV3-2) and TRBJ2-7, with TRBD2 identical over 7 bases. The CDR3 contains 15 residues. Germline V lookup: CDR1 LGHDT, CDR2 YNNKEL (reference sequence). The CDR3 loop reads CASTQTGTNSYEQYF. The CDR3 coding sequence is TGTGCCAGCACCCAAACCGGGACTAACTCCTACGAGCAGTACTTC.

The chain is built from TRBV25-1 and TRBJ2-7; a possible D gene is TRBD2 (6 bases). V was trimmed by 0 bases and J by 5 bases, leaving 14 bases between them. Germline loops: CDR1 MGHDK, CDR2 SYGVNS. The CDR3 has 15 residues. The CDR3 reads CASSEYGGGIHEQYF. CDR3 in DNA: TGTGCCAGCAGTGAATATGGTGGAGGGATCCACGAGCAGTACTTC.

The chain combines TRBV5-4 with TRBJ2-7; 9 bases are shared with TRBD1. The CDR3 consists of 14 residues. With V trimmed by 2 bases and J by 6 bases, 6 bases remained unmatched. The germline CDR1 and CDR2 sequences are SGHNT and YYREEE (reference sequence). CDR3 residues: CASSLGQGQGEQYF. For the CDR3, the DNA is TGTGCCAGCAGCTTAGGACAGGGGCAGGGCGAGCAGTACTTC.

CDR3 residues: CASRGERSYNSPLHF. CDR3 in DNA: TGTGCCAGCAGAGGGGAGCGCTCCTATAATTCACCCCTCCACTTT. V usage is TRBV3-1 (or the pseudogene TRBV3-2) and J usage is TRBJ1-6; the D gene is possibly TRBD1 (5 bases). Trimming stripped 6 bases from V and 0 bases from J, with 9 bases between. CDR1 LGHDT and CDR2 YNNKEL come from the germline V gene (reference sequence). This CDR3 region has 15 residues.

The V call is TRBV19, the J call TRBJ2-7; 10 nucleotides match TRBD2. The junction had 4 bases not matched to a gene; V was cut back by 7 bases and J by 4 bases. Per the germline V gene, CDR1 is LNHDA and CDR2 is SQIVND (reference sequence). This CDR3 contains 13 residues. The chain's CDR3 is CASMASGSYEQYF. Written as DNA, the CDR3 is TGTGCCAGTATGGCTAGCGGGAGTTACGAGCAGTACTTC.

The chain employs TRBV7-2 and TRBJ1-2; 10 nucleotides line up with TRBD1. This CDR3 contains 15 residues. From germline, CDR1 is SGHTA and CDR2 FQGNSA. With 3 bases clipped from V and 6 bases from J, the junction kept 7 bases outside the gene matches. CDR3 DNA: TGTGCCAGCAGCTTCACGGGACAGGGGCGAAATGGCTACACCTTC. Its protein product is CASSFTGQGRNGYTF.

The J gene is TRBJ2-5, the V gene TRBV6-6; D is uncertain. Germline CDR1 is MNHNY and CDR2 is SVGAGI (reference sequence). The length of the CDR3 is 12 residues. The V and J ends lost 1 base and 1 base respectively, with 1 base between them. The CDR3 loop is CASSYFQETQYF. CDR3 nucleotides: TGTGCCAGCAGTTACTTCCAAGAGACCCAGTACTTC.